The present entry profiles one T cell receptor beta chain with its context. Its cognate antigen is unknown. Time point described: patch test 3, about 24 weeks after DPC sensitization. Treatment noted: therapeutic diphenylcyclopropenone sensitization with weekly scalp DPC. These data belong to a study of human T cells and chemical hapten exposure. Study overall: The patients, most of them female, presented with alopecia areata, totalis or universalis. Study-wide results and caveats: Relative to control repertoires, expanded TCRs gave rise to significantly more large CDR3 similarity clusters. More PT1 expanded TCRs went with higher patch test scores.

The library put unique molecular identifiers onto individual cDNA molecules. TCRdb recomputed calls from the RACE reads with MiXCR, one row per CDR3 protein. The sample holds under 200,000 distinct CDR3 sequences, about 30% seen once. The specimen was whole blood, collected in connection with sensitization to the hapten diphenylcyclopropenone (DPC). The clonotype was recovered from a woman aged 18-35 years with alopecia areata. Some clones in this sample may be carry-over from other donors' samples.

The CDR3 is CASTPSVGGIQGLNTEAFF. Here the CDR3 DNA reads TGTGCCAGCACTCCTTCCGTGGGTGGAATACAGGGACTGAACACTGAAGCTTTCTTT. The chain employs TRBV6-2 or TRBV6-3 and TRBJ1-1; perhaps TRBD1 as D (6 bases). V was trimmed by 7 bases and J by 0 bases, leaving 27 bases between them. This CDR3 comprises 19 residues. In germline, CDR1 is MNHEY, CDR2 SVGEGT.